The 9 T cell receptor beta chains given below trace back to one sample, sequenced in a study of T cell changes during pregnancy in multiple sclerosis (dated by TCRdb to about 2019). Receptors were amplified or captured by the immunoSEQ multiplex PCR assay. TCRdb carries this immuneACCESS record with in-frame sequences only. Its versions omit some clonotypes, under half of them owing to an unresolved V gene in the studies checked, with the rest unexplained. This sample gives tens of thousands of clones in total; roughly nine tenths of them show up just once. Of the sample, around 0.7% is held by the ten largest clones. The input for sequencing was peripheral blood, taken in the third trimester of pregnancy. These receptors were taken from a female donor in good health, enrolled as a control in a pregnancy study.

The chain has TRBV5-6 and TRBJ2-7; TRBD2 aligns across 10 bases. The CDR3 sequence is 16 residues long. Germline lookup yields CDR1 SGHDT and CDR2 YYEEEE. The ends lost 0 bases at V and 3 bases at J; junction bases unmatched: 6. The CDR3 DNA reads as TGTGCCAGCAGCTTGGCGGCTAGCGGGGGAATCTACGAGCAGTACTTC. Its translation is CASSLAASGGIYEQYF. Based on the CDR3 plus reference TRBV5-6 and TRBJ2-7, the full variable domain is DAGVTQSPTHLIKTRGQQVTLRCSPKSGHDTVSWYQQALGQGPQFIFQYYEEEERQRGNFPDRFSGHQFPNYSSELNVNALLLGDSALYLCASSLAASGGIYEQYFGPGTRLTVT.

V and J are TRBV7-2 and TRBJ2-7; a possible D gene is TRBD2 (6 bases). V shed 4 bases and J shed 0 bases, with 13 bases lying between them. The CDR3 length is 15 residues. CDR1 and CDR2 from the germline V gene are SGHTA and FQGNSA. The CDR3 sequence: CASSSRAGHSYEQYF. The CDR3 nucleotides are TGTGCCAGCAGCTCCCGGGCGGGGCACTCCTACGAGCAGTACTTC.

This rearrangement joins TRBV4-1 to TRBJ2-7; a possible D gene is TRBD2 (6 bases). Between the trimmed V and J ends, which lost 0 bases and 0 bases, there was a span of 12 bases. The germline V gene has CDR1 MGHRA and CDR2 YSYEKL. The CDR3 has 16 residues. The CDR3 DNA reads TGCGCCAGCAGCCAAGAGGGCGGGGTGGACTCCTACGAGCAGTACTTC. The encoded protein is CASSQEGGVDSYEQYF.

This clone came up once. The chain links TRBV5-4 to TRBJ2-7; no definite D call. V was cut by 3 bases and J by 1 base, with 8 bases left in between. CDR3 length: 13 residues. Germline-derived CDR1 and CDR2 are SGHNT and YYREEE (reference sequence). CDR3: CASSSVLSYEQYF. The CDR3 coding sequence is TGTGCCAGCAGCTCCGTCCTTTCCTACGAGCAGTACTTC.

This rearrangement joins TRBV7-9 to TRBJ2-3; 12 bases agree with TRBD2. The length of the CDR3 is 17 residues. Germline lookup yields CDR1 SEHNR and CDR2 FQNEAQ (reference sequence). V lost 1 base and J lost 3; bases outside the gene matches: 5. The CDR3 region has the DNA TGTGCCAGCAGCTTAGGTAGAGGACTAGCGGGGACAGATACGCAGTATTTT. This encodes CASSLGRGLAGTDTQYF.

V gene TRBV25-1 combines with J gene TRBJ1-2; D might be TRBD1 (6 bases). In germline, CDR1 is MGHDK, CDR2 SYGVNS. V was trimmed by 3 bases and J by 8 bases, leaving 22 bases between them. CDR3 size: 16 residues. This chain's CDR3 is CASSDPMGAPAVGYTF. DNA for the CDR3: TGTGCCAGCAGTGACCCGATGGGGGCGCCAGCTGTCGGCTACACCTTC.

The chain has TRBV30 and TRBJ2-1, with D uncertain. CDR1 GTSNPN and CDR2 SVGIG come from the germline V gene (reference sequence). The CDR3 extends over 11 amino acids. The ends were cut back, 3 bases at V and 8 bases at J, with 8 bases in the middle. CDR3 sequence reads: CAWSPRHEQFF. In nucleotides, the CDR3 is TGTGCCTGGAGCCCTAGGCATGAGCAGTTCTTC.

The chain uses TRBV4-1 and TRBJ2-4; 9 bases align to TRBD2. CDR3 length equals 18 residues. After removal of 4 bases from V and 0 bases from J, the junction contained 10 bases not matched to a gene. CDR1 and CDR2 (germline): MGHRA, YSYEKL. CDR3 residues: CASSPLGRGGRAKNIQYF. CDR3 DNA sequence: TGCGCCAGCAGCCCCCTAGGGCGGGGGGGTAGAGCCAAAAACATTCAGTACTTC.

The rearrangement links TRBV28 to TRBJ2-6, with 10 bases lining up with TRBD2. The CDR3 has 18 residues. Losses at the gene ends were 5 bases for V and 1 base for J; bases not matched to a gene: 8. Germline V gene sequence: CDR1 MDHEN, CDR2 SYDVKM. CDR3 residues: CASSPSSGRRSGANVLTF. CDR3 DNA: TGTGCCAGCAGTCCCTCTAGCGGGAGACGATCTGGGGCCAACGTCCTGACTTTC.